The clone carrying this T cell receptor (beta chain) has more than one count but fewer than ten. Antigen unknown. All of the sorted populations showed purity greater than 98%. This sample is part of a study of beta chain features in type 1 diabetes. General study points: Researchers reported that naive, central memory and Treg TCRB repertoires appeared more similar in patients than in healthy donors.

This CDR3 has 15 residues. Germline V gene sequence: CDR1 LGHNA, CDR2 YSLEER. Trimming removed 1 base from V and 7 bases from J; junction bases left unmatched: 9. Reverse transcription of all isolated RNA meant that expressed TCRB transcripts were sequenced. Deep immunoSEQ sequencing covered naive, central memory and regulatory T cell samples. Measured with immunoSEQ multiplex PCR; TCRdb has only the in-frame clones, and not every one. This table holds around 200,000 clones, about 13% found once. The material sequenced was central memory CD4+ T cells from blood. The chain links TRBV4-3 to TRBJ1-2; TRBD1 agrees at 7 bases. The TCR was taken from a young woman in good health. The CDR3: CASSQVMTGLIGYTF. CDR3 nucleotide sequence: TGCGCCAGCAGCCAAGTGATGACAGGGTTGATTGGCTACACCTTC.